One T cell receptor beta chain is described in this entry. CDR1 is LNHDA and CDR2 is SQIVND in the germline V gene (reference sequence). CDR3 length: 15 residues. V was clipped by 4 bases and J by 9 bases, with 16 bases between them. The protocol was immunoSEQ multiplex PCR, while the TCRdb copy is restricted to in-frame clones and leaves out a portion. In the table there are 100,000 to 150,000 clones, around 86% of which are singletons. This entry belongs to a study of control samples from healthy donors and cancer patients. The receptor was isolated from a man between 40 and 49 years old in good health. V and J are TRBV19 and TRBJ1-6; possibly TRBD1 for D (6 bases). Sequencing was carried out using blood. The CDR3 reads CASSTDRTPGSPLHF. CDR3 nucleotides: TGTGCCAGTAGTACGGACAGAACACCTGGTTCACCCCTCCACTTT.